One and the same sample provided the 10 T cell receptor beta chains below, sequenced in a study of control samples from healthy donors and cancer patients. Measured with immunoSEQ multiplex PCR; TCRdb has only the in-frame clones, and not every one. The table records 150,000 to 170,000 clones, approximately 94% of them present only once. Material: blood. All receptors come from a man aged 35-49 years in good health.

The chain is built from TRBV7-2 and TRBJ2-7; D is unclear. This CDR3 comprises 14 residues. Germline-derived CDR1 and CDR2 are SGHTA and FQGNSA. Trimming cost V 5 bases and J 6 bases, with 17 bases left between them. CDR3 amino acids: CASSPGVNHLEQYF. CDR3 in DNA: TGTGCCAGCAGCCCGGGCGTCAACCACCTCGAGCAGTACTTC.

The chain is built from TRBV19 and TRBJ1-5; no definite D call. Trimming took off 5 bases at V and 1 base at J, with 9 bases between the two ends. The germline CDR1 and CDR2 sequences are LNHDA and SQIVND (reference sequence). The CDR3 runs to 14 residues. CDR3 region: CASSPGRSNQPQHF. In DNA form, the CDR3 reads TGTGCCAGTAGTCCAGGCAGGAGCAATCAGCCCCAGCATTTT.

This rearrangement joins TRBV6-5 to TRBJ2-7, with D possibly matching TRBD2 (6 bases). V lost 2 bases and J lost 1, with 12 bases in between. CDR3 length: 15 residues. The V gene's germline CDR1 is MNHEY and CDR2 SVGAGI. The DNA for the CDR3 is TGTGCCAGCAGTTACAATGCGGCGGGATCCTACGAGCAGTACTTC. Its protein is CASSYNAAGSYEQYF.

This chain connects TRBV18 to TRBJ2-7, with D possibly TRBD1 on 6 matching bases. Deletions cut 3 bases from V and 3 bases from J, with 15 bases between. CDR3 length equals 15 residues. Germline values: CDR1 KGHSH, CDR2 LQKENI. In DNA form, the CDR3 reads TGTGCCAGCTCACCCCGGGCAGGGGAAGACTACGAGCAGTACTTC. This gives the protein CASSPRAGEDYEQYF.

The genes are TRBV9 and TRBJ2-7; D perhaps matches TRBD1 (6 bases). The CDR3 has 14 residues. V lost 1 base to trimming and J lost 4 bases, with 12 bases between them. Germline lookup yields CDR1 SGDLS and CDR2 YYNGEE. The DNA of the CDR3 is TGTGCCAGCAGCGTACAGGGGCGATATTACGAGCAGTACTTC. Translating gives CASSVQGRYYEQYF.

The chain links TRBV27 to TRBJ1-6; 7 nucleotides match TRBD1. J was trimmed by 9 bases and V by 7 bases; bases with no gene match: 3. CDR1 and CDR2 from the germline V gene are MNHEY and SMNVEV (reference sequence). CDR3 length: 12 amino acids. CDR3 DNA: TGTGCCAGCACAAGGACAGGTTCACCCCTCCACTTT. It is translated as CASTRTGSPLHF.

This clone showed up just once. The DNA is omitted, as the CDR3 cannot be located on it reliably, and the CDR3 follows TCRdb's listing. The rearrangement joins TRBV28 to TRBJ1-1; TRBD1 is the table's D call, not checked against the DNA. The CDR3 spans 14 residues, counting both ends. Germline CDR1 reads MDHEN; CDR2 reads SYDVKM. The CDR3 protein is CASSSSTVAPEAFF.

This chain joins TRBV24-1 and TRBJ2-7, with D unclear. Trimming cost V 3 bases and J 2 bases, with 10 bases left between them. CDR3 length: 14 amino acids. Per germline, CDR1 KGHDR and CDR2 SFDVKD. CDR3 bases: TGTGCCACCAGTGATAATTCAGTTCCCTACGAGCAGTACTTC. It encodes CATSDNSVPYEQYF.

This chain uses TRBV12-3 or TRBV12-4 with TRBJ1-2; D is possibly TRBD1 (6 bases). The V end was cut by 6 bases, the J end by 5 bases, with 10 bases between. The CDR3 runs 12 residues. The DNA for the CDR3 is TGTGCCAGCAGCCACAGGGATTATGGCTACACCTTC. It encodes CASSHRDYGYTF.

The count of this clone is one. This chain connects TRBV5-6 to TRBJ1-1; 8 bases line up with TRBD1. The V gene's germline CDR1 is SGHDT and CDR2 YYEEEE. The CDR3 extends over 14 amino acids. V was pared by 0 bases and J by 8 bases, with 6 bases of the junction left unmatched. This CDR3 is CASSLAGQGREAFF. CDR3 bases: TGTGCCAGCAGCTTGGCCGGACAGGGTCGGGAAGCTTTCTTT.